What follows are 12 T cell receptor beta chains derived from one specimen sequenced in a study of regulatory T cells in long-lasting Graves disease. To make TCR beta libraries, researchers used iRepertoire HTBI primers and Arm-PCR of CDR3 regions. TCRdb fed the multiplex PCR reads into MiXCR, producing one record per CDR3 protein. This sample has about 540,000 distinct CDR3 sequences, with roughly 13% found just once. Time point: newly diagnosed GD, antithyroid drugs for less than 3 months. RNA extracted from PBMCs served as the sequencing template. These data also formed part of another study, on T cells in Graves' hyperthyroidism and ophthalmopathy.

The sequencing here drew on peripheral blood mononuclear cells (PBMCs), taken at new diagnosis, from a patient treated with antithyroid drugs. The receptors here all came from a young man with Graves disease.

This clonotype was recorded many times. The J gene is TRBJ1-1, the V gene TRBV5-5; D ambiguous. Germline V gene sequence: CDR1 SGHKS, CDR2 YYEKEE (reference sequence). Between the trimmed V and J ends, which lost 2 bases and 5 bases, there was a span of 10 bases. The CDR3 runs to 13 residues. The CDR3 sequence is CASSLFGVTEAFF. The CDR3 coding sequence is TGTGCCAGCAGCTTATTCGGGGTTACTGAAGCTTTCTTT.

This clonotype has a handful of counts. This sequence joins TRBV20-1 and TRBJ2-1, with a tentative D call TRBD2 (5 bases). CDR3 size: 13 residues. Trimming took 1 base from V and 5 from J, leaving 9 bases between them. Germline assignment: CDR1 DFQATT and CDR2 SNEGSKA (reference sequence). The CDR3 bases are TGCAGTGCTAGAGTATCCGGGGACAATGAGCAGTTCTTC. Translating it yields CSARVSGDNEQFF.

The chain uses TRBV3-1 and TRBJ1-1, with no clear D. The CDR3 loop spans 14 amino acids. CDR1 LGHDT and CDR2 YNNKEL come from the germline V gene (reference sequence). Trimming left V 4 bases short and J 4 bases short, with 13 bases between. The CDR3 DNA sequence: TGTGCCAGCAGCCGGGAGTTGGTTCTCACTGAAGCTTTCTTT. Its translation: CASSRELVLTEAFF.

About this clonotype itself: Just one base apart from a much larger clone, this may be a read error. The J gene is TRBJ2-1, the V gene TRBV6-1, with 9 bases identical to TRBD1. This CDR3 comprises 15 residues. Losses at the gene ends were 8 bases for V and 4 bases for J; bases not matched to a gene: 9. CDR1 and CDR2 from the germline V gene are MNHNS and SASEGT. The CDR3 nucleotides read TGTGCCAGCGACCGGGACAGGGATTTGTACAATGAGCAGTTCTTC. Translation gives CASDRDRDLYNEQFF.

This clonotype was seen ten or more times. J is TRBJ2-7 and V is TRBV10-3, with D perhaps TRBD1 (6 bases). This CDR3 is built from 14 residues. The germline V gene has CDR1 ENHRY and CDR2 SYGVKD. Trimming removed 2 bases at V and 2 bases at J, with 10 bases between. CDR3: CAISERQGTYEQYF. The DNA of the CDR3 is TGTGCCATCAGTGAGCGGCAGGGGACCTACGAGCAGTACTTC.

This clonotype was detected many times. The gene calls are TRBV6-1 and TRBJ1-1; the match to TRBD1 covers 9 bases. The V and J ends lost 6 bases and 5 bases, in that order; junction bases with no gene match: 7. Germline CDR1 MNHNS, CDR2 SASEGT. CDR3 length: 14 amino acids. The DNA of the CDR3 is TGTGCCAGCAGGAGGACAGGGGTTGGGACTGAAGCTTTCTTT. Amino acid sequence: CASRRTGVGTEAFF.

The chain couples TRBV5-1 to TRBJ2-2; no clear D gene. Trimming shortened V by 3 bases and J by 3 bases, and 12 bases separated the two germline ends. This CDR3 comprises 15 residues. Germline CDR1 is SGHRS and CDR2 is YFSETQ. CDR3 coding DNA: TGCGCCAGCAGCTCGAGGAGCCGGGACACCGGGGAGCTGTTTTTT. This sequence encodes CASSSRSRDTGELFF.

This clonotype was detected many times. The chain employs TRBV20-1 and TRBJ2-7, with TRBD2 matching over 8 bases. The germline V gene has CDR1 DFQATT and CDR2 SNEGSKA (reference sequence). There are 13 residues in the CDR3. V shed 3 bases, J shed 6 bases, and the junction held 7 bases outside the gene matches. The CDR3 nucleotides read TGCAGTGCTAGGACTAGCGCCCGCTCCGAGCAGTACTTC. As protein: CSARTSARSEQYF.

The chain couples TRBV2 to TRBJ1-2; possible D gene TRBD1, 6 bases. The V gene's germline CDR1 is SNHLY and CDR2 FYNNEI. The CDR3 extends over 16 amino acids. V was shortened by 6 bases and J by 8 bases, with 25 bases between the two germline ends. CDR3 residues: CASSLVYGQPAAGYTF. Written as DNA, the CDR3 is TGTGCCAGCAGCTTGGTTTATGGACAGCCGGCCGCGGGCTACACCTTC.

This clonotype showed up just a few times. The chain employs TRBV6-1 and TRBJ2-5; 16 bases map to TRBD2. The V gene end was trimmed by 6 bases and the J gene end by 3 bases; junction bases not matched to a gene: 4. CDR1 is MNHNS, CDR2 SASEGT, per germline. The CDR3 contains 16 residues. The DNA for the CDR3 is TGTGCCAGCAGCACGGGGACTAGCGGGGGGGAAGAGACCCAGTACTTC. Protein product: CASSTGTSGGEETQYF.

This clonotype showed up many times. Here the CDR3 DNA reads TGTGCCAGCAGTCCAGACTCTAGGACGTTGAACACTGAAGCTTTCTTT. It specifies CASSPDSRTLNTEAFF. This chain uses TRBV27 with TRBJ1-1; D ambiguous. There are 16 residues in the CDR3. Trimming removed 5 bases at V and 0 bases at J, with 16 bases between. Germline CDR1 is MNHEY and CDR2 is SMNVEV (reference sequence).

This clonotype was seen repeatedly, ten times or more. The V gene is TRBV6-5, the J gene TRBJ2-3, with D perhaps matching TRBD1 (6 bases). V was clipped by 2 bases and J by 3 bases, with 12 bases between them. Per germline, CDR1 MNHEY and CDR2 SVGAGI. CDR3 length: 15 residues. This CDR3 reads CASSYTGQLTDTQYF. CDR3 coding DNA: TGTGCCAGCAGTTACACGGGACAACTGACAGATACGCAGTATTTT.